What follows is one T cell receptor beta chain and its context. This record belongs to a study of T-cell reconstitution after alpha-beta-depleted transplantation in children. For TCRbeta, the library was prepared with unique molecular identifiers. TCRdb recomputed calls from the PCR reads with MiXCR, one row per CDR3 protein. The repertoire holds fewer than 750,000 distinct CDR3 sequences, more than 20% seen once, with roughly 15% in the top ten. V lost 10 bases and J lost 3, with 11 bases in between. The CDR3 totals 12 residues. Sequencing used PBMCs, mostly from graft donor cells, obtained 360 days after TCRalphabeta/CD19-depleted stem cell transplant. This TCR was recovered from a boy under two years old who had a stem cell transplant for acute myeloid leukemia, so the T cells may come from the graft donor. The genes are TRBV12-3 or TRBV12-4 and TRBJ2-3, with a weak D call TRBD2 (6 bases). Here the CDR3 DNA reads TGTGCCACCGACCTAGCGACAGATACGCAGTATTTT. This encodes CATDLATDTQYF.